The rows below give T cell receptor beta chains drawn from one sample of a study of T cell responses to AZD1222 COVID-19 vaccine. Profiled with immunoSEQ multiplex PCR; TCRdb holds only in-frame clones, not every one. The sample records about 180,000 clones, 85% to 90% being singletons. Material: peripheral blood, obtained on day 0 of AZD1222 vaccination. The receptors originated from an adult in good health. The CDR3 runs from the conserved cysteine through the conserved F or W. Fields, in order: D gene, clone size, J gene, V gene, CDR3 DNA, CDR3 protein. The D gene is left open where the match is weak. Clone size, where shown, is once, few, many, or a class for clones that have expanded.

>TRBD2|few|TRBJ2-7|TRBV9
TGTGCCAGCAGCTTAGGAACTAGCGGGGACGACTACGAGCAGTACTTC
CASSLGTSGDDYEQYF
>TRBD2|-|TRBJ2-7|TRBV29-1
TGCAGCGTCGGCGTTACTAGCGGGAGAGGGCCCTACGAGCAGTACTTC
CSVGVTSGRGPYEQYF
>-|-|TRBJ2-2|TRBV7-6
TGTGCCAGCAGCTTCTTCGGGGGAGTCAACACCGGGGAGCTGTTTTTT
CASSFFGGVNTGELFF
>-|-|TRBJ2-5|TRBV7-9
TGTGCCAGCAGCCTTCGGCGTCGCGAGACCCAGTACTTC
CASSLRRRETQYF
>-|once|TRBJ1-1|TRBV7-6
TGTGCCAGCAGCTTAAATCCCGCGGGTAGCTCTGAAGCTTTCTTT
CASSLNPAGSSEAFF
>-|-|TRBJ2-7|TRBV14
TGTGCCAGCAGCCAGAGGTGGGGGTACGAGCAGTACTTC
CASSQRWGYEQYF
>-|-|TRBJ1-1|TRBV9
TGTGCCAGCAGCGTAGATGGTTTCACTGAAGCTTTCTTT
CASSVDGFTEAFF
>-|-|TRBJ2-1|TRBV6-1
TGTGCCAGCAGTGTGGAGCGGACGAGCTCCTACAATGAGCAGTTCTTC
CASSVERTSSYNEQFF
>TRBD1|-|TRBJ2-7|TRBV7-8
TGTGCCAGCAGCTTAGTACAGGGGAGCTCCTACGAGCAGTACTTC
CASSLVQGSSYEQYF
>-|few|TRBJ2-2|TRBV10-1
TGCGCCAGCAGTGAGGTCGGTTCGAACACCGGGGAGCTGTTTTTT
CASSEVGSNTGELFF
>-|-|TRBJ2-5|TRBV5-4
TGTGCCAGCAGCTTACAGGGCCTCGGGAGAGAGACCCAGTACTTC
CASSLQGLGRETQYF
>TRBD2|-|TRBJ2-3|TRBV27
TGTGCCAGCAGTCCCGGGGGCAGCGGGAGTACGCAGTATTTT
CASSPGGSGSTQYF
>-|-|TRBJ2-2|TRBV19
TGTGCCAGTAATTCACAGGGATCGGGCGGGGAGCTGTTTTTT
CASNSQGSGGELFF
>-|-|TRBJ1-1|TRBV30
TGTGCGCTAACGGGACTATCGAACACTGAAGCTTTCTTT
CALTGLSNTEAFF
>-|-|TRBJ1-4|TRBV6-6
TGTGCCCATGGGGGACCCGAAAAACTGTTTTTT
CAHGGPEKLFF
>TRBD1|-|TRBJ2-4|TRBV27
TGTGCCAGCAGTTCCAGGGGGCAGAATTCCAAAAACATTCAGTACTTC
CASSSRGQNSKNIQYF
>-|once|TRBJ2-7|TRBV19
TGTGCCAGTAGTATTAGGGACGGTTCCTACGAGCAGTACTTC
CASSIRDGSYEQYF
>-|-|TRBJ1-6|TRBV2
TGTGCCAGTTTGTCCGGGAGGCAGTATAATTCACCCCTCCACTTT
CASLSGRQYNSPLHF
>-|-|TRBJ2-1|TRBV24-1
TGTGCCACCAGTGATTTGGGACGGGCCGAGCAGTTCTTC
CATSDLGRAEQFF
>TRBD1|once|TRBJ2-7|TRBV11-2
TGTGCCAGCAGCTCGTCGGGACAGTACGAGCAGTACTTC
CASSSSGQYEQYF
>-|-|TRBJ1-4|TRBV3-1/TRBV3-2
TGTGCCAGCAGCCAAGACAGACTCTTTAATGAAAAACTGTTTTTT
CASSQDRLFNEKLFF
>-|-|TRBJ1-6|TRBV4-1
TGCGCCAGCAGCCAAGTTCCGGAAAGCTCCTATAATTCACCCCTCCACTTT
CASSQVPESSYNSPLHF
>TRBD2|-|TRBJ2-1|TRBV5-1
TGCGCCAGCAGCTCAAGTAGCGGGAGAGGCAACAATGAGCAGTTCTTC
CASSSSSGRGNNEQFF
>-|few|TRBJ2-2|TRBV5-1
TGCGCCAGCAGCCCGGACGGACCCGGGGAGCTGTTTTTT
CASSPDGPGELFF
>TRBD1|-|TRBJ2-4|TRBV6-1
TGTGCCAGCAGTGACGGGACAGGGTGGGTTGGAGCCAAAAACATTCAGTACTTC
CASSDGTGWVGAKNIQYF
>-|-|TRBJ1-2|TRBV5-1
TGCGCCAGCTCCTCGGCGCTTTTTAATTATTGGGACGGAAGACAAACTCCCCAAAATGGCTACACCTTC
CASSSALFNYWDGRQTPQNGYTF
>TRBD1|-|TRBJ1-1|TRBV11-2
TGTGCCAGCAGTTTCGACAGGGGGTTGGCCCAGGGCACTGAAGCTTTCTTT
CASSFDRGLAQGTEAFF
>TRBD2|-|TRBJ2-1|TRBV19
TGTGCCAGCAGAAGCGGGAGCTCCTACAATGAGCAGTTCTTC
CASRSGSSYNEQFF
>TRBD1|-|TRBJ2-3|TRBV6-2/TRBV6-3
TGTGCCAGCAGTTACCTGATGGGACAGGGGACTTTTAGCACAGATACGCAGTATTTT
CASSYLMGQGTFSTDTQYF
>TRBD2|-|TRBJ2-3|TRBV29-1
TGCAGCGCCCATAGCGGGGTTAGCACAGATACGCAGTATTTT
CSAHSGVSTDTQYF
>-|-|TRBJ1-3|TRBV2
TGTGCCAGCAGTGAGGTCCGCTCTGGAAACACCATATATTTT
CASSEVRSGNTIYF
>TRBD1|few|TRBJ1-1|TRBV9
TGTGCCAGCAGCGTAGAGGACAGGAAGAACACTGAAGCTTTCTTT
CASSVEDRKNTEAFF
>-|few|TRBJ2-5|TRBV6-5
TGTGCCAGCAGTTACTCGAATGCGCGGTCAAAGACCCAGTACTTC
CASSYSNARSKTQYF
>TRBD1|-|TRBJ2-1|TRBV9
TGTGCCAGCAGCGTCCGACAGGGCCTTATGAATGAGCAGTTCTTC
CASSVRQGLMNEQFF
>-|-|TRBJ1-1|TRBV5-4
TGTGCCAGCAGCATGGGGTCCTCCCGGGTGGGGTCCTCTGAAGCTTTCTTT
CASSMGSSRVGSSEAFF
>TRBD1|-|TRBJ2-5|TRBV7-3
TGTGCCAGCAGCTCTACGGGACAGGCTCAAGAGACCCAGTACTTC
CASSSTGQAQETQYF